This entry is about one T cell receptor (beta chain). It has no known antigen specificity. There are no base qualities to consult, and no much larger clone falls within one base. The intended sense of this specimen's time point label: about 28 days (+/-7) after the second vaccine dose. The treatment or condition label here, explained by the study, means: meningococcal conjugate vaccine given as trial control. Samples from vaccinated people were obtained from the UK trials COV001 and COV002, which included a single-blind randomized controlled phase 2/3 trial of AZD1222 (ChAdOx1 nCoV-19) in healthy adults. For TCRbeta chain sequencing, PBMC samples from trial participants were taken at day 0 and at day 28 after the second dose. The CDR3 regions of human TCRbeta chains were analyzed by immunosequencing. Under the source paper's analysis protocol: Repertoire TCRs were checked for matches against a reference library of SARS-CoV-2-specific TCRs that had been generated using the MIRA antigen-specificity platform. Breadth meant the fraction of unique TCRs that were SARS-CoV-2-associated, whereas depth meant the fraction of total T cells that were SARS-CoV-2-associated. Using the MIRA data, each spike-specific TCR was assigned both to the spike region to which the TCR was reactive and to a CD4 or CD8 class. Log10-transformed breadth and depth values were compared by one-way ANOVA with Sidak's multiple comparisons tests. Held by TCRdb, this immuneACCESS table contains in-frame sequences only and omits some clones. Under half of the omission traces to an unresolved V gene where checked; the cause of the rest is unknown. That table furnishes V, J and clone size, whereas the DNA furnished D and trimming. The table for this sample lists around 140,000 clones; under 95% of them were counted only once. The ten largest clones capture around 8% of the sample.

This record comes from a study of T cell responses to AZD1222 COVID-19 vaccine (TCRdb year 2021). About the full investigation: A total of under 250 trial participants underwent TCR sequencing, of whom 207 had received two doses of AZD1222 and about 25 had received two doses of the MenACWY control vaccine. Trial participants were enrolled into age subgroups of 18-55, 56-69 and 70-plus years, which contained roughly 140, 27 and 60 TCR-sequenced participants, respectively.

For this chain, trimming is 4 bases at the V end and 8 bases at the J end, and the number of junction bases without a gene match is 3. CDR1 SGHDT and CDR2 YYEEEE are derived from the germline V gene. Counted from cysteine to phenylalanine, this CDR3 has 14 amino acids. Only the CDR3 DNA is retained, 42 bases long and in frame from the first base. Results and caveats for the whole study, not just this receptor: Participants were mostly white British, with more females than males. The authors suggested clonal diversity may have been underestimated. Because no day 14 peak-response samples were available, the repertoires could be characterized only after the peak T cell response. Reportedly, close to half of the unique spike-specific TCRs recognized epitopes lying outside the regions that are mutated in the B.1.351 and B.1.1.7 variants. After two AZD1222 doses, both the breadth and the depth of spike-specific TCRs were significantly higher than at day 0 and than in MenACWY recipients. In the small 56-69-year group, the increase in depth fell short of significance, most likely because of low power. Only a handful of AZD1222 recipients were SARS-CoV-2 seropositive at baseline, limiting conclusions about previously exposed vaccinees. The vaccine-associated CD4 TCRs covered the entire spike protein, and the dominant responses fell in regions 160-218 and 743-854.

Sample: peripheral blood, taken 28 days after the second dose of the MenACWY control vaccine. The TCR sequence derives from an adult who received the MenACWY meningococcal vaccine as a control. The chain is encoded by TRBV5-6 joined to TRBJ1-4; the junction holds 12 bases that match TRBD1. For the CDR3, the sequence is CASSRDRGLEKLFF. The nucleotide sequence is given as TGTGCCAGCAGCCGGGACAGGGGGCTGGAAAAACTGTTTTTT. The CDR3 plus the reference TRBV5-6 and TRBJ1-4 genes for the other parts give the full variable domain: DAGVTQSPTHLIKTRGQQVTLRCSPKSGHDTVSWYQQALGQGPQFIFQYYEEEERQRGNFPDRFSGHQFPNYSSELNVNALLLGDSALYLCASSRDRGLEKLFFGSGTQLSVL.